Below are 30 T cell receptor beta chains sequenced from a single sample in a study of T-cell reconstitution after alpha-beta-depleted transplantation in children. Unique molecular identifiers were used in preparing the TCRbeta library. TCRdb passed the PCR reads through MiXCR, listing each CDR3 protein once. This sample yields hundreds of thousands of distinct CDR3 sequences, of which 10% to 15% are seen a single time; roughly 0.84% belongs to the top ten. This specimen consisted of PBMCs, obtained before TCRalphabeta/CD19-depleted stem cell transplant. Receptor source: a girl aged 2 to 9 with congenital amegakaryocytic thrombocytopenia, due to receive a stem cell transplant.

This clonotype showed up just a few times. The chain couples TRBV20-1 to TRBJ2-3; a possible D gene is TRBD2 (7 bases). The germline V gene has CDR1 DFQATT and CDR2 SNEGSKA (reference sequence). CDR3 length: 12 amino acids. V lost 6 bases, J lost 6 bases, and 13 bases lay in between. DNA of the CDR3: TGCAGTGCCACGGGGGGCTTTGATACGCAGTATTTT. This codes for CSATGGFDTQYF.

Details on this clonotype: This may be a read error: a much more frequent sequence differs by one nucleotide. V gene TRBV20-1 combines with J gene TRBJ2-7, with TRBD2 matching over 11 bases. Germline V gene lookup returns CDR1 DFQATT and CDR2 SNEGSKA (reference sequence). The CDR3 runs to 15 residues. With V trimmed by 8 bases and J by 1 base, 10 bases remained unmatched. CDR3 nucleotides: TGCAGTACTAACACCGGGACTAGCGGTTCCTACGAGCAGTACTTC. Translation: CSTNTGTSGSYEQYF.

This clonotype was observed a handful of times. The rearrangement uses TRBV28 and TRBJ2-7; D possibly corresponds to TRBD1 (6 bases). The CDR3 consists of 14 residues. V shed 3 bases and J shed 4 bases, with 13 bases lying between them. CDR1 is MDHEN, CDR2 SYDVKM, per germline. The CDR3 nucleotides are TGTGCCAGCAGTTTCAGGGGACGGTGGTACGAGCAGTACTTC. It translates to CASSFRGRWYEQYF. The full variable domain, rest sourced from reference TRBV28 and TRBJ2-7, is DVKVTQSSRYLVKRTGEKVFLECVQDMDHENMFWYRQDPGLGLRLIYFSYDVKMKEKGDIPEGYSVSREKKERFSLILESASTNQTSMYLCASSFRGRWYEQYFGPGTRLTVT.

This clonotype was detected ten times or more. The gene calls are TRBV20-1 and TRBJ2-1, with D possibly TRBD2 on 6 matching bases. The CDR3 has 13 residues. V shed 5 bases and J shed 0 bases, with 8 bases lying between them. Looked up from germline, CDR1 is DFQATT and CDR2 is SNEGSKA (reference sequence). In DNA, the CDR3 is TGCAGTGCTGACGGGGGCTCCTACAATGAGCAGTTCTTC. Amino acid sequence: CSADGGSYNEQFF.

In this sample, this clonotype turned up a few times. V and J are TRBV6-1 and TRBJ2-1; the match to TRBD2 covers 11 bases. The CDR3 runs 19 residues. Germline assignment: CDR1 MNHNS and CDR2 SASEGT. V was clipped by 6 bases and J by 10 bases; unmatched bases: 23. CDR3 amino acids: CASSHPWPTSGSGVGEQFF. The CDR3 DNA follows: TGTGCCAGCAGCCACCCTTGGCCAACTAGCGGGAGTGGAGTAGGGGAGCAGTTCTTC.

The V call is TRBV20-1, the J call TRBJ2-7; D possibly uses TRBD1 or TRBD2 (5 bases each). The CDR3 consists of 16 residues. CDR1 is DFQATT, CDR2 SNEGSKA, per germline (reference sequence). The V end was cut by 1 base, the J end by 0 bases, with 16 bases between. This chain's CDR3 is CSARGWGYPSSYEQYF. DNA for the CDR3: TGCAGTGCTAGAGGTTGGGGGTACCCAAGCTCCTACGAGCAGTACTTC.

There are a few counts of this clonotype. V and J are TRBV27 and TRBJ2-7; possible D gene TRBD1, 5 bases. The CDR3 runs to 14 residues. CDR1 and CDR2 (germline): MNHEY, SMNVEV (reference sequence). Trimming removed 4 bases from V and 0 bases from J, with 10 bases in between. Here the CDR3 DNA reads TGTGCCAGCAGTTGGGGCGAGACCTCCTACGAGCAGTACTTC. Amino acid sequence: CASSWGETSYEQYF.

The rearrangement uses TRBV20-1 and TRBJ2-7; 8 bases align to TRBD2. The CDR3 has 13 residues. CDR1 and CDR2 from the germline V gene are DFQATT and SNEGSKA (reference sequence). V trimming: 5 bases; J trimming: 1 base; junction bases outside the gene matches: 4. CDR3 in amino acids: CSAPAGASYEQYF. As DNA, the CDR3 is TGCAGTGCTCCAGCGGGAGCGTCCTACGAGCAGTACTTC.

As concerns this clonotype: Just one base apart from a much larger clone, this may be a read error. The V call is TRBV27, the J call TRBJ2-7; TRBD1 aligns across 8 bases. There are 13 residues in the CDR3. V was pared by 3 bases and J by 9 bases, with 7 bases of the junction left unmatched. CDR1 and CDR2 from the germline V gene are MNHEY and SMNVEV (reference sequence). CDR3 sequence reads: CASSFGQGNVQYF. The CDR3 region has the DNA TGTGCCAGCAGTTTCGGACAGGGAAACGTGCAGTACTTC.

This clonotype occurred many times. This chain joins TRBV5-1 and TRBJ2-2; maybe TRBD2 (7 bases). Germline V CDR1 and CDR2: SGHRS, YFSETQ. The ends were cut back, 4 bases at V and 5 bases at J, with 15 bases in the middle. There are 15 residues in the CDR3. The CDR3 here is CASSGGGTITGELFF. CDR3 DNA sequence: TGCGCCAGCAGCGGGGGCGGGACTATAACCGGGGAGCTGTTTTTT.

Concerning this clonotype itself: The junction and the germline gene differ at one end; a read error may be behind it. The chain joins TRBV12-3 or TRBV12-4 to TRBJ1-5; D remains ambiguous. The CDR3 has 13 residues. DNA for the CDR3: TGTGCCAGCGGTTTATCCCGGGGACAGCCCCAGCATTTT. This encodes CASGLSRGQPQHF.

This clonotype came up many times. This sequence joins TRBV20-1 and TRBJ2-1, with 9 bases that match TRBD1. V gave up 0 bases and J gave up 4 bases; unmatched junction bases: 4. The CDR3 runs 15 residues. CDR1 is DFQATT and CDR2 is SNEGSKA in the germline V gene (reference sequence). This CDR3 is CSARDPGQGYNEQFF. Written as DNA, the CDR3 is TGCAGTGCTAGAGATCCGGGACAGGGATACAATGAGCAGTTCTTC.

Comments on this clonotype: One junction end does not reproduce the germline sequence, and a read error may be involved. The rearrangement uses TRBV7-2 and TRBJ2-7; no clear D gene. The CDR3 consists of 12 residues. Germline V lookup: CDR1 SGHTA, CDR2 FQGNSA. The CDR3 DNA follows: TGTGCCAGCCAGGTTTCGTGTCCCGAGCAATACTTC. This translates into CASQVSCPEQYF.

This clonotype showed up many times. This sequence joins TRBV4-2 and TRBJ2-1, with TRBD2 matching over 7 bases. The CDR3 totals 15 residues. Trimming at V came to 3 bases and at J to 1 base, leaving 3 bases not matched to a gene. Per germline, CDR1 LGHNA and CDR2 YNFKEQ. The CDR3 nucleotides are TGTGCCAGCAGCCAGGCGGGACTATCCTACAATGAGCAGTTCTTC. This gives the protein CASSQAGLSYNEQFF.

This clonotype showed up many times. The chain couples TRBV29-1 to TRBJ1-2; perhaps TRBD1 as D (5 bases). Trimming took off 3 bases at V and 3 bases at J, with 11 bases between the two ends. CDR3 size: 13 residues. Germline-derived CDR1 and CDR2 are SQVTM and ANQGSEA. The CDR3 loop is CSVESTDHYGYTF. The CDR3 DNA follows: TGCAGCGTTGAGTCGACAGACCACTATGGCTACACCTTC. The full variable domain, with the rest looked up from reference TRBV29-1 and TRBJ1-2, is SAVISQKPSRDICQRGTSLTIQCQVDSQVTMMFWYRQQPGQSLTLIATANQGSEATYESGFVIDKFPISRPNLTFSTLTVSNMSPEDSSIYLCSVESTDHYGYTFGSGTRLTVV.

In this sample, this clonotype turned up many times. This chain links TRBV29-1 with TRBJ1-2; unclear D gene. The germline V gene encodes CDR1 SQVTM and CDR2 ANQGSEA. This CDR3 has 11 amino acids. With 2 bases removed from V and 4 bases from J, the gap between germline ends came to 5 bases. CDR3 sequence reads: CSVELSYGYTF. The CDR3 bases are TGCAGCGTTGAATTGAGCTATGGCTACACCTTC.

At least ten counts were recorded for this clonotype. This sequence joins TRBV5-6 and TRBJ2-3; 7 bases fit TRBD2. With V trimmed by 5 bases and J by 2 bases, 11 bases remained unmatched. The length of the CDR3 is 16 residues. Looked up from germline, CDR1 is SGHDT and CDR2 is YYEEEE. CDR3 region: CASSSMWRDYTDTQYF. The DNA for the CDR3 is TGTGCCAGCAGTTCTATGTGGCGGGACTACACAGATACGCAGTATTTT.

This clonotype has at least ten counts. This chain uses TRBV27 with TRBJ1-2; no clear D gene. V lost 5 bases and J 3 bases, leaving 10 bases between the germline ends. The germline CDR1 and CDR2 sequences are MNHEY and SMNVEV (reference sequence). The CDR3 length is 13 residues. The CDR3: CASSPRWDYGYTF. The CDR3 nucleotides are TGTGCCAGCAGTCCCAGGTGGGACTATGGCTACACCTTC.

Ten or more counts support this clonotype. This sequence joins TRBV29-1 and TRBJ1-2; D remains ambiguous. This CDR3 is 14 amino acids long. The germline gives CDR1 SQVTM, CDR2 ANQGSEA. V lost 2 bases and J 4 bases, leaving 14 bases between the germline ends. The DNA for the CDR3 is TGCAGCGTTGAATGGTATCCTTGGAGCTATGGCTACACCTTC. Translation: CSVEWYPWSYGYTF.

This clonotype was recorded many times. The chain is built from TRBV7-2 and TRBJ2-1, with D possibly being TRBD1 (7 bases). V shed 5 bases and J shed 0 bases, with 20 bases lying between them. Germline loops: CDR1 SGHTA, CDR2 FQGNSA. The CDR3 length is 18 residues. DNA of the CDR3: TGTGCCAGCAGCCCCCTTAGTGGAGGGGGCCCCTCCTACAATGAGCAGTTCTTC. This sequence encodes CASSPLSGGGPSYNEQFF. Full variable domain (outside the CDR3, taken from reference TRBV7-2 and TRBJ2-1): GAGVSQSPSNKVTEKGKDVELRCDPISGHTALYWYRQSLGQGLEFLIYFQGNSAPDKSGLPSDRFSAERTGGSVSTLTIQRTQQEDSAVYLCASSPLSGGGPSYNEQFFGPGTRLTVL.

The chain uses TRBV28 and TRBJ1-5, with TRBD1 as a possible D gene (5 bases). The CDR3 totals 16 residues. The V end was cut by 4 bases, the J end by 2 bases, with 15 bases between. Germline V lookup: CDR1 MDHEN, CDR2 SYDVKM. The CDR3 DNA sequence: TGTGCCAGCAGTTCAGAACCGGGGCTCCGCAATCAGCCCCAGCATTTT. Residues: CASSSEPGLRNQPQHF.

As DNA, the CDR3 is TGTGCCAGCAGTTTCTTCGGTGGATCCTACGAGCAGTACTTC. It translates to CASSFFGGSYEQYF. The genes are TRBV28 and TRBJ2-7; D is unclear. With 3 bases removed from V and 1 base from J, the gap between germline ends came to 10 bases. The CDR3 spans 14 residues. From germline, CDR1 is MDHEN and CDR2 SYDVKM.

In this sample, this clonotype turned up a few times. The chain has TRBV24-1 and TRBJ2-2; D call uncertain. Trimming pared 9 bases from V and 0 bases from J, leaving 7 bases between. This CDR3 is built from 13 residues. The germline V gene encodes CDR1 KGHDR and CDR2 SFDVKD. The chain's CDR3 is CATESANTGELFF. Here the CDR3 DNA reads TGTGCCACCGAGTCAGCGAACACCGGGGAGCTGTTTTTT.

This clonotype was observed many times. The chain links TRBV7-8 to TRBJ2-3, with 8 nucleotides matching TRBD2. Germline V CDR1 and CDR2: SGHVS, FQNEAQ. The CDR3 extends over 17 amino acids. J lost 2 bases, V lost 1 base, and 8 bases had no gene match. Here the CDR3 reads CASSLDPSSGLTDTQYF. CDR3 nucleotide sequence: TGTGCCAGCAGCTTAGATCCCTCTAGCGGGCTCACAGATACGCAGTATTTT.

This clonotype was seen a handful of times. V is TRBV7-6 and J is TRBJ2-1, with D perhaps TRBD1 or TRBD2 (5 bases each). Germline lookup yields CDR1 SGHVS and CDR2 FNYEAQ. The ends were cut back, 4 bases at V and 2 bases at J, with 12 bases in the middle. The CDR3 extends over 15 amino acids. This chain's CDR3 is CASSSGTATYNEQFF. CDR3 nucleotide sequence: TGTGCCAGCAGCTCCGGGACCGCCACCTACAATGAGCAGTTCTTC.

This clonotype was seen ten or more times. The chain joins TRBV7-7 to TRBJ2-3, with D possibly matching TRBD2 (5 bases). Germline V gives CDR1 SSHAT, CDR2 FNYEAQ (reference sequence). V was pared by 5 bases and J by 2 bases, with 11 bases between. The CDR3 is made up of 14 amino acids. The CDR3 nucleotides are TGTGCCAGCAGCCTCGGACTGCCCACAGATACGCAGTATTTT. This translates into CASSLGLPTDTQYF.

Written as DNA, the CDR3 is TGCGCCAGCAGCCAAGATCCACTAGCGGGAGGGCTCTCCTACGAGCAGTACTTC. Translating it yields CASSQDPLAGGLSYEQYF. The chain uses TRBV4-1 and TRBJ2-7, with 13 bases matching TRBD2. Germline loops: CDR1 MGHRA, CDR2 YSYEKL. V lost 0 bases and J lost 0; bases outside the gene matches: 5. The length of the CDR3 is 18 residues.

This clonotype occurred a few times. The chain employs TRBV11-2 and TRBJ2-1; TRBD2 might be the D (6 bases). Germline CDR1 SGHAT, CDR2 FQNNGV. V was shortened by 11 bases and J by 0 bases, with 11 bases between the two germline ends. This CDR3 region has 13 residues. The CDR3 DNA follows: TGTGCCTGCGGGGCTGACTCCTACAATGAGCAGTTCTTC. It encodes CACGADSYNEQFF.

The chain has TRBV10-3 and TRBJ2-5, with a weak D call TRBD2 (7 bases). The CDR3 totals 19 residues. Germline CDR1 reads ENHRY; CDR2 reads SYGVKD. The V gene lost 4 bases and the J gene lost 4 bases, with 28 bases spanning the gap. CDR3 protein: CAISGRGYPTGGSGETQYF. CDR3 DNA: TGTGCCATCAGTGGCAGGGGATATCCCACGGGCGGGAGCGGAGAGACCCAGTACTTC.

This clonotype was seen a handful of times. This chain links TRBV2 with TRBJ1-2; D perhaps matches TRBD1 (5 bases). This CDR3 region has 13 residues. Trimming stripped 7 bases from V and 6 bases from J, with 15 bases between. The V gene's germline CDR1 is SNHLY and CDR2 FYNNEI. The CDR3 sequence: CASTWGGTDGYTF. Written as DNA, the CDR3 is TGTGCCAGCACGTGGGGGGGGACGGATGGCTACACCTTC. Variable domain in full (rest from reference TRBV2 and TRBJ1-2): EPEVTQTPSHQVTQMGQEVILRCVPISNHLYFYWYRQILGQKVEFLVSFYNNEISEKSEIFDDQFSVERPDGSNFTLKIRSTKLEDSAMYFCASTWGGTDGYTFGSGTRLTVV.